Each of the 10 T cell receptor beta chains below was sequenced from the same sample in a study of T cell changes during pregnancy in multiple sclerosis. Assay used: immunoSEQ multiplex PCR; TCRdb lists only in-frame clones, some missing. The sample shows around 34,000 clones, roughly nine tenths of them seen only once. The material sequenced was CD8+ T cells from peripheral blood mononuclear cells, taken in the first trimester of pregnancy. These receptors all stem from a female donor with multiple sclerosis, enrolled in a pregnancy study.

This rearrangement joins TRBV4-1 to TRBJ2-1, with TRBD2 identical over 10 bases. Germline CDR1 is MGHRA and CDR2 is YSYEKL. This CDR3 region has 16 residues. V was clipped by 0 bases and J by 8 bases; unmatched bases: 7. CDR3 loop: CASSQDGPSGRYEQFF. DNA for the CDR3: TGCGCCAGCAGCCAAGATGGGCCTAGCGGGAGATATGAGCAGTTCTTC.

The chain couples TRBV28 to TRBJ2-7, with 8 bases matching TRBD2. CDR3 length: 20 residues. After removal of 4 bases from V and 3 bases from J, the junction contained 23 bases not matched to a gene. Germline V gene data show CDR1 as MDHEN and CDR2 as SYDVKM. In DNA form, the CDR3 reads TGTGCCAGCAGTTCCCCCCCCCAGCGGGAGCGTATTATGGCTTTCTACGAGCAGTACTTC. Protein: CASSSPPQRERIMAFYEQYF.

The chain employs TRBV7-6 and TRBJ2-5, with D perhaps matching TRBD2 (6 bases). The CDR3 consists of 15 residues. CDR1 is SGHVS, CDR2 FNYEAQ, per germline. Deletions cut 1 base from V and 3 bases from J, with 12 bases between. This CDR3 reads CASSLGVGSEETQYF. In nucleotides, the CDR3 is TGTGCCAGCAGCTTAGGGGTCGGGAGCGAAGAGACCCAGTACTTC.

This chain connects TRBV7-2 to TRBJ1-5, with D possibly matching TRBD1 (6 bases). The CDR3 is 18 amino acids. Germline V CDR1 and CDR2: SGHTA, FQGNSA. V gave up 4 bases and J gave up 3 bases, with 22 bases separating them. CDR3 nucleotides: TGTGCCAGCAGCTCCGACCGGGACAATAAACCTTACAATCAGCCCCAGCATTTT. It translates to CASSSDRDNKPYNQPQHF.

This chain joins TRBV15 and TRBJ2-2; 7 nucleotides line up with TRBD1. The CDR3 runs 15 residues. Germline V gives CDR1 LNHNV, CDR2 YYDKDF (reference sequence). After removal of 4 bases from V and 5 bases from J, the junction contained 7 bases not matched to a gene. The CDR3 reads CATSKTGRQTGELFF. The CDR3 nucleotides read TGTGCCACCAGCAAGACAGGGCGGCAGACCGGGGAGCTGTTTTTT.

This chain links TRBV2 with TRBJ2-2; TRBD1 matches at 10 bases. The germline gives CDR1 SNHLY, CDR2 FYNNEI. There are 15 residues in the CDR3. The J segment lost 3 bases and the V segment lost 6 bases, leaving 4 bases of the junction unmatched. CDR3 in amino acids: CASRETGGYTGELFF. DNA of the CDR3: TGTGCCAGCAGAGAGACAGGGGGCTACACCGGGGAGCTGTTTTTT.

V usage is TRBV7-2 and J usage is TRBJ2-5; 9 bases match TRBD2. Unmatched junction bases numbered 1, after V lost 3 bases and J lost 2 bases. Looked up from germline, CDR1 is SGHTA and CDR2 is FQGNSA. The CDR3 is 14 residues long. CDR3 sequence reads: CASSFLAGQETQYF. The CDR3 DNA sequence: TGTGCCAGCAGCTTTCTAGCGGGGCAAGAGACCCAGTACTTC.

This sequence joins TRBV28 and TRBJ1-5; 8 nucleotides line up with TRBD1. The CDR3 contains 14 residues. V dropped 5 bases and J dropped 6; count of bases not matched to a gene: 6. Germline loops: CDR1 MDHEN, CDR2 SYDVKM. The CDR3 sequence: CASSPGQGIQPQHF. CDR3 DNA: TGTGCCAGCAGTCCCGGACAGGGAATTCAGCCCCAGCATTTT.

This chain connects TRBV4-3 to TRBJ2-1; 12 nucleotides match TRBD1. J gave up 6 bases and V 8 bases, and 5 bases lay outside the gene matches. The CDR3 is 14 amino acids. The germline gives CDR1 LGHNA, CDR2 YSLEER. The CDR3 spells CASGPGQGANEQFF. CDR3 in DNA: TGCGCCAGCGGTCCGGGACAGGGGGCCAATGAGCAGTTCTTC.

The chain couples TRBV19 to TRBJ1-5, with D maybe TRBD1 (5 bases). Trimming took 6 bases from V and 2 from J, leaving 14 bases between them. The CDR3 spans 15 residues. The V gene's germline CDR1 is LNHDA and CDR2 SQIVND (reference sequence). DNA of the CDR3: TGTGCCAGTAGCACAACAGGAGGGGGCAATCAGCCCCAGCATTTT. It codes for CASSTTGGGNQPQHF. Full variable domain (remainder filled in from reference TRBV19 and TRBJ1-5): DGGITQSPKYLFRKEGQNVTLSCEQNLNHDAMYWYRQDPGQGLRLIYYSQIVNDFQKGDIAEGYSVSREKKESFPLTVTSAQKNPTAFYLCASSTTGGGNQPQHFGDGTRLSIL.